This T cell receptor (beta chain) was observed in a study of cytomegalovirus exposure and HLA in healthy donors. Germline V gene data show CDR1 as MNHEY and CDR2 as SMNVEV (reference sequence). The CDR3 totals 15 residues. V was pared by 6 bases and J by 2 bases, with 4 bases of the junction left unmatched. PCR used 60 Vbeta primers and 13 Jbeta primers. Profiled with immunoSEQ multiplex PCR; TCRdb holds only in-frame clones, not every one. The table records some 110,000 clones, about 68% of them present only once. The clonotype was recovered from a woman in her forties or fifties in good health and CMV-seropositive. The chain links TRBV27 to TRBJ2-2; 9 nucleotides match TRBD2. Source material: PBMCs. CDR3 nucleotide sequence: TGTGCCAGCAGGGTTAGCGGGAGTAACACCGGGGAGCTGTTTTTT. Amino acid sequence: CASRVSGSNTGELFF.